The clone carrying this T cell receptor (beta chain) was detected only once. The antigen is unknown. The source of the sample is a study of T cell repertoires in ileal Crohn's disease. General observations from the study: Sorted CD8 T cells held more high-frequency clones than CD4. Endoscopic recurrence occurred in every patient whose clonality exceeded 26.8%.

Adults with ileal or ileocolonic Crohn's disease and an indication for resection were eligible. Sequencing was performed with immunoSEQ multiplex PCR; in TCRdb, only in-frame clones are kept and a portion is missing. This sample has about 14,000 clones; about two thirds occur once, and the top ten carry around 6.4%. Trimming cost V 1 base and J 6 bases, with 12 bases left between them. The germline V gene encodes CDR1 SGHTA and CDR2 FQGNSA. This CDR3 comprises 14 residues. This sequence originates from an adult with Crohn's disease. V is TRBV7-2 and J is TRBJ1-1, with D uncertain. The sample was ileal tissue. The CDR3 spells CASSLEGFVPEAFF. CDR3 DNA sequence: TGTGCCAGCAGCTTAGAAGGCTTCGTCCCTGAAGCTTTCTTT. Using reference TRBV7-2 and TRBJ1-1 for the parts outside the CDR3, the full variable domain is GAGVSQSPSNKVTEKGKDVELRCDPISGHTALYWYRQSLGQGLEFLIYFQGNSAPDKSGLPSDRFSAERTGGSVSTLTIQRTQQEDSAVYLCASSLEGFVPEAFFGQGTRLTVV.